The 9 T cell receptor beta chains below come from one sample, sequenced in a study of blood T cell repertoires in COVID-19. The table came from immunoSEQ multiplex PCR; TCRdb's copy has only in-frame clones and leaves some out. The data show 220,000 or so clones, approximately 78% seen once. Sequences were obtained from peripheral blood. Every receptor here comes from an elderly woman with COVID-19, enrolled during active disease.

This chain uses TRBV6-6 with TRBJ1-2, with TRBD1 identical over 9 bases. Trimming cost V 5 bases and J 8 bases; bases outside gene matches: 12. The germline V gene encodes CDR1 MNHNY and CDR2 SVGAGI (reference sequence). This CDR3 has 15 amino acids. Here the CDR3 reads CASSEPGQGSGGYTF. The CDR3 coding sequence is TGTGCCAGCAGTGAGCCGGGACAGGGATCAGGGGGCTACACCTTC.

A remark on this clone: One end of the junction does not line up with germline, which may come from a read error. This chain uses TRBV3-1 (or the pseudogene TRBV3-2) with TRBJ2-3; 12 bases map to TRBD2. CDR1 is LGHDT and CDR2 is YNNKEL in the germline V gene (reference sequence). CDR3 length: 13 residues. The CDR3 DNA is TGTGCCAGCAGCGGCTGGACTAGCGGGGAGCCGGATTTT. Residues: CASSGWTSGEPDF.

This chain uses TRBV7-8 with TRBJ2-7; D possibly corresponds to TRBD1 (5 bases). Germline-derived CDR1 and CDR2 are SGHVS and FQNEAQ. The CDR3 is 12 amino acids. Trimming stripped 5 bases from V and 2 bases from J, with 7 bases between. CDR3 loop: CASSAGTYEQYF. Written as DNA, the CDR3 is TGTGCCAGCAGCGCAGGGACCTACGAGCAGTACTTC.

The chain carries TRBV28 and TRBJ2-4; D remains ambiguous. V lost 5 bases and J lost 0, with 11 bases in between. The CDR3 is 15 residues long. Germline lookup yields CDR1 MDHEN and CDR2 SYDVKM. The CDR3 sequence: CASSKSDLAKNIQYF. DNA for the CDR3: TGTGCCAGCAGTAAGAGCGACCTAGCCAAAAACATTCAGTACTTC.

The chain has TRBV5-1 and TRBJ2-7, with D possibly being TRBD2 (5 bases). The V and J ends lost 4 bases and 5 bases respectively, with 16 bases between them. Germline-derived CDR1 and CDR2 are SGHRS and YFSETQ. The CDR3 is 14 residues long. The CDR3 sequence is CASSPAGVLDEQYF. CDR3 bases: TGCGCCAGCAGCCCCGCCGGGGTATTGGACGAGCAGTACTTC.

The chain is built from TRBV12-3 or TRBV12-4 and TRBJ1-2; 7 nucleotides match TRBD1. This CDR3 region has 13 residues. Trimming at V came to 5 bases and at J to 4 bases, leaving 4 bases not matched to a gene. CDR3 region: CASSPGDSYGYTF. The DNA of the CDR3 is TGTGCCAGCAGTCCGGGGGACAGCTATGGCTACACCTTC.

J is TRBJ1-2 and V is TRBV30, with TRBD1 as a possible D gene (6 bases). The CDR3 length is 15 residues. V was clipped by 2 bases and J by 0 bases, with 13 bases between them. Germline CDR1 is GTSNPN and CDR2 is SVGIG (reference sequence). Here the CDR3 reads CAWSRGGAANYGYTF. CDR3 nucleotides: TGTGCCTGGAGTAGAGGGGGTGCGGCTAACTATGGCTACACCTTC.

The chain couples TRBV7-2 to TRBJ1-2, with TRBD1 identical over 7 bases. Germline CDR1 is SGHTA and CDR2 is FQGNSA. The CDR3 is 15 amino acids. V shed 2 bases, J shed 5 bases, and the junction held 8 bases outside the gene matches. This CDR3 is CASSLYGTDEYGYTF. The CDR3 region has the DNA TGTGCCAGCAGCTTATACGGGACAGACGAGTATGGCTACACCTTC.

This clone came up once. CDR3 sequence reads: CASSPYPGGETQYF. In nucleotides, the CDR3 is TGTGCCAGCAGCCCGTACCCGGGGGGTGAGACCCAGTACTTC. This chain links TRBV7-2 with TRBJ2-5, with 7 bases identical to TRBD2. The J segment lost 5 bases and the V segment lost 5 bases, leaving 8 bases of the junction unmatched. CDR1 and CDR2 (germline): SGHTA, FQGNSA. This CDR3 is built from 14 residues. The full variable domain, its missing parts supplied by reference TRBV7-2 and TRBJ2-5, is GAGVSQSPSNKVTEKGKDVELRCDPISGHTALYWYRQSLGQGLEFLIYFQGNSAPDKSGLPSDRFSAERTGGSVSTLTIQRTQQEDSAVYLCASSPYPGGETQYFGPGTRLLVL.